Below, one TCR beta chain is given with its context. The CDR3 runs to 15 residues. Germline values: CDR1 SEHNR, CDR2 FQNEAQ (reference sequence). Trimming removed 5 bases from V and 2 bases from J, with 16 bases in between. These data come from a study of T-cell memory formation after mild COVID-19. Study in general: TCR clusters mostly belonged to single donors.

TCR alpha and TCR beta cDNA libraries carrying sample barcodes and UMIs came from 5'RACE with constant-segment primers. TCRdb processed the 5' RACE reads anew with MiXCR; each CDR3 protein has one entry. Among about 140,000 distinct CDR3 sequences listed, around 15% were seen once. The sequence derives from an adult woman who had mild COVID-19 (a few samples of this study predate the infection). Cell type and time point are not known. The specimen was PBMCs or a T cell subset sorted from them (not recorded which). The chain has TRBV7-9 and TRBJ2-7; tentatively, D is TRBD1 (6 bases). CDR3 region: CASSARNRDPYEQYF. In nucleotides, the CDR3 is TGTGCCAGCAGCGCGAGAAACAGGGATCCCTACGAGCAGTACTTC.